This TCR beta chain was sequenced in a study of blood T cells in healthy people across ages. Using a J-beta primer mix together with a sample-barcoded 5' primer, a second PCR was run for about 6 to 11 cycles. In TCRdb, the 5' RACE reads were re-called with MiXCR into one record per CDR3 protein. The table has 800,000 or so distinct CDR3 sequences, 25% seen once; the top ten hold approximately 4%. CDR1 is LNHNV, CDR2 YYDKDF, per germline (reference sequence). The CDR3 is made up of 16 amino acids. These data were also reused for a study on T cells of mothers and their children. That report adds: Each 15 ul cDNA reaction used roughly 1.4 ug RNA; all RNA was used.

The specimen was blood. This receptor was identified in a boy between 10 and 17 years old in good health. The genes are TRBV15 and TRBJ2-5, with unresolved D. The end of the DNA is better explained by TRBJ2-1, so the J call may be wrong. The CDR3 reads CATSRRSEDTVNEQFF. The CDR3, as DNA: TGTGCCACCAGCCGTCGAAGTGAAGACACCGTTAATGAGCAGTTCTTC.